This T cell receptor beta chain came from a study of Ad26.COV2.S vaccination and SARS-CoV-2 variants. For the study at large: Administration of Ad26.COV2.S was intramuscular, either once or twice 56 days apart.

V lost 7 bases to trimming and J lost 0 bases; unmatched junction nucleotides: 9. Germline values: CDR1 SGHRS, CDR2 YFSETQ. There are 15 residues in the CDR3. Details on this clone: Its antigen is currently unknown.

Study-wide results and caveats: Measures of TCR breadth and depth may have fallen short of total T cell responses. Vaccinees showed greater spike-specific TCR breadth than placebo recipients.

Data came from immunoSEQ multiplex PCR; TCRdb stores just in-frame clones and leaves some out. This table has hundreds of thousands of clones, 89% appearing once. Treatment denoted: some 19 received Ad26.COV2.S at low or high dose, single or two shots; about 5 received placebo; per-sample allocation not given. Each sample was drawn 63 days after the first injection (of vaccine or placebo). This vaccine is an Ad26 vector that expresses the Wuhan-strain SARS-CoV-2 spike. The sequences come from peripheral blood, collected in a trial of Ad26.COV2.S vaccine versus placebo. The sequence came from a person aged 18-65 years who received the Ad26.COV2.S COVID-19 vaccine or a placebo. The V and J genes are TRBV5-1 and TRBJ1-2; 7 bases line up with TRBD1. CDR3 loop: CASRKDGTANYGYTF. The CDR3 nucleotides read TGCGCCAGCCGAAAGGACGGGACAGCTAACTATGGCTACACCTTC.